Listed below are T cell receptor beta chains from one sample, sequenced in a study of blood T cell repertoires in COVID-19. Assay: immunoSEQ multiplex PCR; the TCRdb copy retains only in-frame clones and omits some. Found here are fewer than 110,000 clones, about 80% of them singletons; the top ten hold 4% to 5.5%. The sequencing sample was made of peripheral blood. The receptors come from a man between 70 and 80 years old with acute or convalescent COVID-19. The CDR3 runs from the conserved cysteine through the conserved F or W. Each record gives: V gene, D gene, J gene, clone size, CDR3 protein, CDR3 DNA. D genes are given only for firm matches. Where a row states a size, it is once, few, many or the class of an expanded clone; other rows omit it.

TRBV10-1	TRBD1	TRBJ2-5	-	CASSDGTAQETQYF	TGCGCCAGCAGTGATGGGACAGCACAAGAGACCCAGTACTTC
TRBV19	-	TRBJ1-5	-	CASSPDRSGQPQHF	TGTGCCAGTAGTCCCGACAGGTCGGGTCAGCCCCAGCATTTT
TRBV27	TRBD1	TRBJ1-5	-	CASSFRGTGGKQPQHF	TGTGCCAGCAGTTTTCGGGGGACAGGGGGCAAACAGCCCCAGCATTTT
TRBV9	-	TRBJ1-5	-	CASSVAEEGQPQHF	TGTGCCAGCAGCGTAGCGGAGGAGGGACAGCCCCAGCATTTT
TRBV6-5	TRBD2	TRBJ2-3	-	CASSPLAGGLGTQYF	TGTGCCAGCAGTCCCCTAGCGGGGGGGCTCGGTACGCAGTATTTT
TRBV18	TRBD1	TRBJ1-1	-	CASSQGQGSTEAFF	TGTGCCAGCTCACAAGGACAGGGGAGCACTGAAGCTTTCTTT
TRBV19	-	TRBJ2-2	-	CASSPLNTGELFF	TGTGCCAGTAGCCCCCTGAACACCGGGGAGCTGTTTTTT
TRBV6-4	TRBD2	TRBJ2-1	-	CASSETGLAGANEQFF	TGTGCCAGCAGCGAAACAGGACTAGCGGGGGCCAATGAGCAGTTCTTC
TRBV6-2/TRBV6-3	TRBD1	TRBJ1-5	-	CASSDDRVFNQPQHF	TGTGCCAGCAGTGACGACAGGGTATTCAATCAGCCCCAGCATTTT
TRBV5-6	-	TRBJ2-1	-	CASSLGAEQFF	TGTGCCAGCAGCTTGGGCGCTGAGCAGTTCTTC
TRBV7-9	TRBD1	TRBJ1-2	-	CASSLEEAGGYGYTF	TGTGCCAGCAGCTTAGAGGAGGCAGGGGGCTATGGCTACACCTTC
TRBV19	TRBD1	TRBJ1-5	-	CASSSPGQFSNQPQHF	TGTGCCAGTAGTAGCCCGGGACAGTTTAGCAATCAGCCCCAGCATTTT
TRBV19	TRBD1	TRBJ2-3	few	CASSSRTGGADTQYF	TGTGCCAGTAGTTCACGGACAGGGGGGGCAGATACGCAGTATTTT
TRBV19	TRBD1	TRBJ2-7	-	CASSLVPGGNYEQYF	TGTGCCAGTAGTCTGGTGCCAGGGGGAAACTACGAGCAGTACTTC
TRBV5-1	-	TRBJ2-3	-	CASSVGGADTQYF	TGCGCCAGCAGCGTGGGGGGAGCAGATACGCAGTATTTT
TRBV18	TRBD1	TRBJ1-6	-	CASSPRTGISNSPLHF	TGTGCCAGCTCACCCCGGACAGGGATTAGTAATTCACCCCTCCACTTT
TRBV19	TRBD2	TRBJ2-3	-	CASKEGGGADTQYF	TGTGCCAGTAAAGAAGGCGGGGGGGCGGATACGCAGTATTTT
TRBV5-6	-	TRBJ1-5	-	CASSRGGHHQPQHF	TGTGCCAGCAGCCGGGGGGGGCACCATCAGCCCCAGCATTTT
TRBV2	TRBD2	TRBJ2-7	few	CACSGGHSYEQYF	TGTGCCTGTAGCGGGGGGCACTCCTACGAGCAGTACTTC
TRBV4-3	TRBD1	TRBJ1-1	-	CASSPTGLNTEAFF	TGCGCCAGCAGCCCGACAGGGCTGAACACTGAAGCTTTCTTT
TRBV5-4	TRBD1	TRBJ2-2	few	CASSLGTGEITGELFF	TGTGCCAGCAGCTTGGGGACAGGGGAAATAACCGGGGAGCTGTTTTTT
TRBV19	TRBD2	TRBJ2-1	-	CASSKPGGSYNEQFF	TGTGCCAGTAGTAAACCTGGCGGGAGTTACAATGAGCAGTTCTTC
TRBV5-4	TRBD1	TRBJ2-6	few	CASSLRTGGPGANVLTF	TGTGCCAGCAGCTTGAGGACAGGGGGCCCTGGGGCCAACGTCCTGACTTTC
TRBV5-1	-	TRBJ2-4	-	CASSLVPGSQNIQYF	TGCGCCAGCAGCTTGGTTCCAGGGTCACAAAACATTCAGTACTTC
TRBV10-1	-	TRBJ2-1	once	CASSEGASNNEQFF	TGCGCCAGCAGTGAAGGGGCCTCGAACAATGAGCAGTTCTTC
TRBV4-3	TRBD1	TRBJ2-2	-	CASSQSGQGTGELFF	TGCGCCAGCAGCCAGTCGGGACAGGGAACCGGGGAGCTGTTTTTT
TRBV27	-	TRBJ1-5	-	CASSTTGGGRGQPQHF	TGTGCCAGCAGTACCACGGGTGGGGGCCGAGGTCAGCCCCAGCATTTT
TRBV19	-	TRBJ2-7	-	CASRQTGTLVYEQYF	TGTGCCAGTAGGCAGACCGGGACTTTAGTCTACGAGCAGTACTTC
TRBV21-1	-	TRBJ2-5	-	CASSKNAGEETQYF	TGTGCCAGCAGCAAAAACGCGGGGGAAGAGACCCAGTACTTC
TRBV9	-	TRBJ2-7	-	CASNTLGANEQYF	TGTGCCAGCAACACCCTGGGGGCAAACGAGCAGTACTTC
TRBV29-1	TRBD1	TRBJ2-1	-	CSVERGTGVLNEQFF	TGCAGCGTTGAGCGCGGGACAGGGGTTCTCAATGAGCAGTTCTTC
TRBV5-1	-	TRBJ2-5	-	CASSLGTGRGEETQYF	TGCGCCAGCAGCTTGGGGACAGGGAGGGGTGAAGAGACCCAGTACTTC
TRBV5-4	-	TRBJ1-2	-	CASSLAFREGYTF	TGTGCCAGCAGCTTGGCGTTCCGGGAGGGCTACACCTTC
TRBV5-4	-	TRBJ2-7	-	CASSLGQGSRSTYEQYF	TGTGCCAGCAGCTTGGGTCAGGGGAGTAGGTCAACCTACGAGCAGTACTTC
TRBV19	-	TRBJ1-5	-	CASSTPMGRDQPQHF	TGTGCCAGTAGTACCCCGATGGGGCGCGATCAGCCCCAGCATTTT
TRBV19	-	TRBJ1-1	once	CASTTWAASGEAFF	TGTGCCAGTACCACCTGGGCGGCGTCGGGGGAAGCTTTCTTT
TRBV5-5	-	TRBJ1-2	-	CASSLGAEGNYGYTF	TGTGCCAGCAGCTTGGGGGCGGAGGGGAACTATGGCTACACCTTC
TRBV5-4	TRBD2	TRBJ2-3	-	CASSLVLRLAGGQTDTQYF	TGTGCCAGCAGCTTGGTTTTGCGGCTAGCGGGGGGCCAAACAGATACGCAGTATTTT
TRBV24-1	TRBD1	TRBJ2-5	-	CATSATGQGQETQYF	TGTGCCACCAGTGCGACGGGACAGGGGCAAGAGACCCAGTACTTC
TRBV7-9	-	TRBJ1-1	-	CASSLQALNTEAFF	TGTGCCAGCAGCTTGCAGGCTCTGAACACTGAAGCTTTCTTT
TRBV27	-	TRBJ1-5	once	CASSFRGNQPQHF	TGTGCCAGCAGTTTCAGGGGCAATCAGCCCCAGCATTTT